The 20 T cell receptor beta chains below all came from one sample that was sequenced in a study of control samples from healthy donors and cancer patients. TCRdb's copy holds only in-frame clones and misses some; the assay was immunoSEQ multiplex PCR. Among about 85,000 clones listed, around 90% were seen once. Material: blood. These receptors were taken from a woman aged 60-75 years in good health.

The chain has TRBV6-6 and TRBJ1-2; 10 bases agree with TRBD1. Germline CDR1 reads MNHNY; CDR2 reads SVGAGI (reference sequence). V shed 2 bases and J 6 bases; nucleotides not matched to a gene: 6. The CDR3 spans 15 residues. CDR3 bases: TGTGCCAGCAGTTACGAGGGACAGGGGTTGCATGGCTACACCTTC. It encodes CASSYEGQGLHGYTF.

This chain joins TRBV6-5 and TRBJ2-5; D ambiguous. The CDR3 has 13 amino acids. V was trimmed by 5 bases and J by 5 bases, leaving 12 bases between them. From germline, CDR1 is MNHEY and CDR2 SVGAGI. This chain's CDR3 is CASSPPTRETQYF. Here the CDR3 DNA reads TGTGCCAGCAGTCCCCCGACGCGGGAGACCCAGTACTTC.

The rearrangement joins TRBV9 to TRBJ2-3, with 10 bases identical to TRBD2. Trimming cost V 0 bases and J 7 bases; bases outside gene matches: 5. CDR3 size: 15 residues. The germline CDR1 and CDR2 sequences are SGDLS and YYNGEE. The CDR3 spells CASSVESAGGNTQYF. CDR3 DNA sequence: TGTGCCAGCAGCGTAGAGTCAGCGGGGGGGAATACGCAGTATTTT.

This chain uses TRBV18 with TRBJ2-7, with 7 bases aligning to TRBD1. The junction had 5 bases not matched to a gene; V was cut back by 2 bases and J by 4 bases. CDR1 is KGHSH, CDR2 LQKENI, per germline. The CDR3 covers 14 residues. In DNA form, the CDR3 reads TGTGCCAGCTCACCAACCGGGACAGAGTACGAGCAGTACTTC. Its translation is CASSPTGTEYEQYF.

This chain uses TRBV19 with TRBJ1-3; D is unclear. Germline V gene sequence: CDR1 LNHDA, CDR2 SQIVND (reference sequence). V was cut by 8 bases and J by 0 bases, with 8 bases left in between. The CDR3 length is 13 residues. The CDR3 loop reads CASDGNSGNTIYF. In DNA, the CDR3 is TGTGCCAGTGACGGAAACTCTGGAAACACCATATATTTT.

This chain connects TRBV5-1 to TRBJ1-1; D ambiguous. Germline lookup yields CDR1 SGHRS and CDR2 YFSETQ. This CDR3 contains 14 residues. V lost 4 bases and J 3 bases, leaving 13 bases between the germline ends. As DNA, the CDR3 is TGCGCCAGCAGCCCCAGAGGGAGGGACACTGAAGCTTTCTTT. As protein: CASSPRGRDTEAFF. The full variable domain, its missing parts supplied by reference TRBV5-1 and TRBJ1-1, is KAGVTQTPRYLIKTRGQQVTLSCSPISGHRSVSWYQQTPGQGLQFLFEYFSETQRNKGNFPGRFSGRQFSNSRSEMNVSTLELGDSALYLCASSPRGRDTEAFFGQGTRLTVV.

This clone has a handful of counts. The chain uses TRBV11-3 and TRBJ2-7; TRBD2 matches at 11 bases. Germline loops: CDR1 SGHNT, CDR2 YENEEA. Losses at the gene ends were 1 base for V and 3 bases for J; bases not matched to a gene: 14. CDR3 size: 19 residues. CDR3 region: CASSLVDGPLAGGFYEQYF. CDR3 DNA sequence: TGTGCCAGCAGCTTAGTAGATGGTCCCCTAGCGGGGGGTTTCTACGAGCAGTACTTC.

V and J are TRBV28 and TRBJ2-3, with D possibly TRBD1 on 6 matching bases. The germline V and J ends were trimmed by 8 bases and 0 bases, with 24 bases remaining between them. The CDR3 is 18 amino acids. CDR1 MDHEN and CDR2 SYDVKM come from the germline V gene. This CDR3 reads CASRTDRWTALSTDTQYF. The CDR3, as DNA: TGTGCCAGCCGGACGGATCGCTGGACAGCCCTTAGCACAGATACGCAGTATTTT.

In its sample, this clone was seen once. The chain employs TRBV9 and TRBJ2-1, with 12 bases fitting TRBD2. CDR1 and CDR2 (germline): SGDLS, YYNGEE. Unmatched junction bases numbered 11, after V lost 0 bases and J lost 10 bases. CDR3 length equals 17 residues. The CDR3, as DNA: TGTGCCAGCAGCGTAGGACTAGCGGGGGTCGCAGGCCGGGAGCAGTTCTTC. Protein: CASSVGLAGVAGREQFF.

The rearrangement joins TRBV6-4 to TRBJ1-2, with D perhaps matching TRBD1 (5 bases). The V end was cut by 5 bases, the J end by 3 bases, with 13 bases between. Germline assignment: CDR1 MRHNA and CDR2 SNTAGT. The CDR3 totals 14 residues. CDR3 residues: CASSRGGKDYGYTF. The DNA for the CDR3 is TGTGCCAGCAGTAGGGGAGGGAAGGACTATGGCTACACCTTC.

The chain couples TRBV5-4 to TRBJ2-4; D perhaps matches TRBD1 (7 bases). CDR1 is SGHNT, CDR2 YYREEE, per germline (reference sequence). Trimming took off 4 bases at V and 9 bases at J, with 17 bases between the two ends. This CDR3 contains 14 residues. The CDR3 loop is CASSIRQGGTIQYF. The CDR3 DNA is TGTGCCAGCAGCATCCGACAGGGCGGGACCATTCAGTACTTC.

The rearrangement links TRBV16 to TRBJ2-1, with 10 bases matching TRBD2. The CDR3 is 14 amino acids. Germline V gene data show CDR1 as KGHSY and CDR2 as FQNENV. With 4 bases clipped from V and 9 bases from J, the junction kept 6 bases outside the gene matches. The CDR3 loop is CASSPSGRAFEQFF. CDR3 nucleotide sequence: TGTGCCAGCAGCCCCAGCGGGAGGGCCTTTGAGCAGTTCTTC.

This chain links TRBV7-6 with TRBJ2-3; 12 bases match TRBD2. The germline gives CDR1 SGHVS, CDR2 FNYEAQ. The CDR3 is made up of 17 amino acids. V lost 1 base, J lost 4 bases, and 6 bases stayed unmatched. This chain's CDR3 is CASSLVPLAGGSDTQYF. DNA of the CDR3: TGTGCCAGCAGCTTAGTGCCCCTAGCGGGAGGGTCAGATACGCAGTATTTT.

The chain couples TRBV6-2 or TRBV6-3 to TRBJ2-3; D call uncertain. V was pared by 1 base and J by 5 bases, with 13 bases between. This CDR3 has 15 residues. The germline V gene encodes CDR1 MNHEY and CDR2 SVGEGT. CDR3 residues: CASSYFVGPEDTQYF. As DNA, the CDR3 is TGTGCCAGCAGTTACTTTGTCGGGCCGGAAGATACGCAGTATTTT.

This chain uses TRBV7-9 with TRBJ1-1, with D tentatively TRBD1 (6 bases). Germline CDR1 SEHNR, CDR2 FQNEAQ (reference sequence). The CDR3 runs to 14 residues. V dropped 7 bases and J dropped 4 bases, with 16 bases sitting between them. For the CDR3, the DNA is TGTGCCAGCACCTATAGAACAGGGACCACTGAAGCTTTCTTT. Its protein is CASTYRTGTTEAFF.

V usage is TRBV12-3 or TRBV12-4 and J usage is TRBJ2-7, with D possibly being TRBD1 (6 bases). This CDR3 region has 13 residues. Trimming removed 6 bases at V and 3 bases at J, with 12 bases between. The CDR3 protein is CASRYTGIYEQYF. DNA for the CDR3: TGTGCCAGCAGATACACAGGGATCTACGAGCAGTACTTC.

The chain carries TRBV7-9 and TRBJ1-2, with TRBD1 as a possible D gene (5 bases). Germline CDR1 reads SEHNR; CDR2 reads FQNEAQ (reference sequence). The CDR3 extends over 14 amino acids. The V gene lost 5 bases and the J gene lost 3 bases, with 13 bases spanning the gap. The CDR3 DNA reads as TGTGCCAGCAGCAGGGACCAGCCCCACTATGGCTACACCTTC. Its protein is CASSRDQPHYGYTF.

The chain employs TRBV5-5 and TRBJ2-1; 11 bases are shared with TRBD2. CDR1 and CDR2 (germline): SGHKS, YYEKEE (reference sequence). Trimming cost V 2 bases and J 6 bases; bases outside gene matches: 4. The CDR3 spans 15 residues. The CDR3 bases are TGTGCCAGCAGCTTCTACGGGACTAGCGGCAATGAGCAGTTCTTC. Its protein product is CASSFYGTSGNEQFF. Full variable domain (missing parts from reference TRBV5-5 and TRBJ2-1): DAGVTQSPTHLIKTRGQQVTLRCSPISGHKSVSWYQQVLGQGPQFIFQYYEKEERGRGNFPDRFSARQFPNYSSELNVNALLLGDSALYLCASSFYGTSGNEQFFGPGTRLTVL.

In this sample, this clone turned up once. The V gene is TRBV12-5, the J gene TRBJ2-5; perhaps TRBD2 as D (6 bases). Germline lookup yields CDR1 LGHNT and CDR2 FRNRAP. Trimming pared 3 bases from V and 5 bases from J, leaving 13 bases between. The CDR3 extends over 14 amino acids. The CDR3 here is CASGLARDSETQYF. CDR3 sequence (DNA): TGTGCTAGTGGTTTAGCGCGGGACTCGGAGACCCAGTACTTC. The full variable domain, completed using reference TRBV12-5 and TRBJ2-5, is DARVTQTPRHKVTEMGQEVTMRCQPILGHNTVFWYRQTMMQGLELLAYFRNRAPLDDSGMPKDRFSAEMPDATLATLKIQPSEPRDSAVYFCASGLARDSETQYFGPGTRLLVL.

The rearrangement links TRBV5-1 to TRBJ1-1; D call uncertain. The CDR3 contains 14 residues. The V gene's germline CDR1 is SGHRS and CDR2 YFSETQ. V was cut by 0 bases and J by 1 base, with 7 bases left in between. CDR3 residues: CASSLDTSNTEAFF. The CDR3 bases are TGCGCCAGCAGCTTGGATACATCGAACACTGAAGCTTTCTTT. The complete variable domain, with remaining parts taken from reference TRBV5-1 and TRBJ1-1, reads KAGVTQTPRYLIKTRGQQVTLSCSPISGHRSVSWYQQTPGQGLQFLFEYFSETQRNKGNFPGRFSGRQFSNSRSEMNVSTLELGDSALYLCASSLDTSNTEAFFGQGTRLTVV.